This T cell receptor beta chain was sequenced during a study of T cell responses to AZD1222 COVID-19 vaccine. Regarding the study as a whole: An increase in Spike-specific TCR breadth and depth was observed after two AZD1222 doses. Only five to seven individuals given AZD1222 were seropositive at baseline. Spike regions recognized by vaccine-associated CD4 TCRs spanned the protein, led by 160-218 and 743-854.

V trimming: 5 bases; J trimming: 3 bases; junction bases outside the gene matches: 10. CDR3 size: 16 residues. Germline assignment: CDR1 SGHDN and CDR2 FVKESK. Worth noting for this clone: Its target is not known.

Method: immunoSEQ multiplex PCR; TCRdb's copy keeps in-frame clones and lacks some. Altogether roughly 83,000 clones are present, approximately 85% being singletons, with the ten largest covering about 8.7%. The chain links TRBV14 to TRBJ2-1; 7 nucleotides agree with TRBD2. This sequence was found in an adult in good health. The sequencing here drew on peripheral blood, taken on day 0 of AZD1222 vaccination. The CDR3: CASSLGTTRRYNEQFF. The CDR3 DNA reads as TGTGCCAGCAGCTTGGGGACTACCCGACGCTACAATGAGCAGTTCTTC.